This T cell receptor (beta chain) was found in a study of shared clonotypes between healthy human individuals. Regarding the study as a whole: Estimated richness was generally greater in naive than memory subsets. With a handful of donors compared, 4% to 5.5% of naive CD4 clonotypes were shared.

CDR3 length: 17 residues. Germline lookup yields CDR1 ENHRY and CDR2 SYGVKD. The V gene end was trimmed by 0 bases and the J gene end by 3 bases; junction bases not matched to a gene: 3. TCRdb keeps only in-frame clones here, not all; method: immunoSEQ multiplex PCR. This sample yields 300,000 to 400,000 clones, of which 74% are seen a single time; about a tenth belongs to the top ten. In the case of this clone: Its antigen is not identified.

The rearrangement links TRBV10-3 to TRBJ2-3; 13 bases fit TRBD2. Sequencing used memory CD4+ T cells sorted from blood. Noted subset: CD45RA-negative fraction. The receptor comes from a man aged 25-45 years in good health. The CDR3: CAISESATSGRTDTQYF. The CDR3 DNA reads TGTGCCATCAGTGAGTCTGCGACTAGCGGGAGGACAGATACGCAGTATTTT.